Following are 10 T cell receptor beta chains from one sample sequenced in a study of shared clonotypes between healthy human individuals. Method: immunoSEQ multiplex PCR; TCRdb's copy keeps in-frame clones and lacks some. The sample has roughly 1,000,000 clones, around 78% seen once; the top ten hold under 0.8%. The specimen sequenced was memory CD4+ T cells from PBMCs. Subset specified: CD45RA-negative fraction. These receptors originate from a man between 18 and 29 years old in good health. Some clones in this sample may be carry-over from other donors' samples.

This chain connects TRBV28 to TRBJ1-2, with 10 bases identical to TRBD1. CDR1 is MDHEN and CDR2 is SYDVKM in the germline V gene. The V segment lost 5 bases and the J segment 4 bases; nucleotides outside the gene matches: 7. This CDR3 is 15 amino acids long. CDR3 loop: CASSPVGQGVYGYTF. CDR3 bases: TGTGCCAGCAGTCCGGTTGGACAGGGGGTCTATGGCTACACCTTC.

CDR3 in DNA: TGTGCCAGCAGCAAGACTAGCGGGAGGCTGGCAGATACGCAGTATTTT. It encodes CASSKTSGRLADTQYF. The rearrangement uses TRBV5-6 and TRBJ2-3; 13 nucleotides line up with TRBD2. Germline lookup yields CDR1 SGHDT and CDR2 YYEEEE. V dropped 4 bases and J dropped 4; count of bases not matched to a gene: 6. The CDR3 spans 16 residues.

This clone showed up just a few times. The chain uses TRBV28 and TRBJ2-7, with a possible D match to TRBD1 (6 bases). Trimming stripped 7 bases from V and 2 bases from J, with 15 bases between. CDR1 is MDHEN, CDR2 SYDVKM, per germline. The CDR3 contains 14 residues. The CDR3 loop reads CASTGTIDPYEQYF. The CDR3 DNA follows: TGTGCCAGCACCGGGACAATCGACCCCTACGAGCAGTACTTC. Full variable domain (missing parts from reference TRBV28 and TRBJ2-7): DVKVTQSSRYLVKRTGEKVFLECVQDMDHENMFWYRQDPGLGLRLIYFSYDVKMKEKGDIPEGYSVSREKKERFSLILESASTNQTSMYLCASTGTIDPYEQYFGPGTRLTVT.

The genes are TRBV18 and TRBJ2-2; the D is unclear. Germline lookup yields CDR1 KGHSH and CDR2 LQKENI. V lost 2 bases, J lost 6 bases, and 7 bases lay in between. The CDR3 runs to 13 residues. The CDR3 here is CASSPFKAGELFF. CDR3 nucleotide sequence: TGTGCCAGCTCACCATTTAAGGCCGGGGAGCTGTTTTTT.

The V call is TRBV28, the J call TRBJ2-7; D gene unclear. Per germline, CDR1 MDHEN and CDR2 SYDVKM. V lost 2 bases and J 0 bases, leaving 5 bases between the germline ends. The length of the CDR3 is 13 residues. CDR3 sequence: CASSLLVSYEQYF. In DNA form, the CDR3 reads TGTGCCAGCAGTTTACTAGTCTCCTACGAGCAGTACTTC.

V gene TRBV14 combines with J gene TRBJ2-5, with D unclear. CDR1 is SGHDN, CDR2 FVKESK, per germline. V lost 2 bases and J lost 4, with 11 bases in between. CDR3 length: 14 residues. CDR3 nucleotides: TGTGCCAGCAGCCAATCCCCAACGAGAGAGACCCAGTACTTC. It specifies CASSQSPTRETQYF.

V usage is TRBV28 and J usage is TRBJ2-1, with 9 positions matching TRBD2. This CDR3 spans 13 amino acids. Germline V gene sequence: CDR1 MDHEN, CDR2 SYDVKM. V trimming: 9 bases; J trimming: 4 bases; junction bases outside the gene matches: 4. CDR3: CASKTSGYNEQFF. The CDR3 nucleotides are TGTGCCAGTAAGACTAGCGGATACAATGAGCAGTTCTTC.

Comment on this clone: This likely came from a read error, as a far larger clone is one base away. V gene TRBV6-5 combines with J gene TRBJ2-7, with TRBD2 matching over 9 bases. Germline trimming cut 8 bases from V and 4 bases from J; bases unmatched to any gene: 6. Germline CDR1 MNHEY, CDR2 SVGAGI. The CDR3 totals 13 residues. The CDR3, as DNA: TGTGCCAGCTCCTCAGCGGGGGGTTACGAGCAGTACTTC. This sequence encodes CASSSAGGYEQYF.

The chain uses TRBV28 and TRBJ2-1, with D possibly TRBD2 on 5 matching bases. V gave up 4 bases and J gave up 12 bases, with 10 bases separating them. The CDR3 totals 11 residues. The germline gives CDR1 MDHEN, CDR2 SYDVKM. The CDR3 sequence: CASSSGDGQFF. As DNA, the CDR3 is TGTGCCAGCAGTTCCGGGGATGGGCAGTTCTTC.

The V call is TRBV10-3, the J call TRBJ2-2; TRBD1 agrees at 7 bases. CDR3 length: 14 residues. Germline-derived CDR1 and CDR2 are ENHRY and SYGVKD. Trimming removed 4 bases from V and 4 bases from J; junction bases left unmatched: 3. CDR3 DNA: TGTGCCATCAGTGGGACAGGAGGCACCGGGGAGCTGTTTTTT. Translating gives CAISGTGGTGELFF.